The 25 T cell receptor beta chains listed next were all sequenced from one sample in a study of T cell repertoires in cytomegalovirus infection. Using its own MiXCR run on the reads, TCRdb lists one record per CDR3 protein. Of 350,000 to 500,000 distinct CDR3 sequences listed, about 33% are singletons. The material sequenced was PBMCs. The origin of the receptors is a human donor in good health (CMV status not recorded). Some clones in this sample may be carry-over from other donors' samples.

This clonotype was counted ten times or more. The chain links TRBV6-2 or TRBV6-3 to TRBJ1-1; D might be TRBD1 (5 bases). V lost 2 bases, J lost 5 bases, and 9 bases lay in between. Germline-derived CDR1 and CDR2 are MNHEY and SVGEGT. This CDR3 contains 13 residues. The CDR3 loop is CASSYGGNTEAFF. DNA of the CDR3: TGTGCCAGCAGTTACGGGGGGAATACTGAAGCTTTCTTT.

As to this clonotype: The junction differs from germline at one of its ends, possibly a read error. The CDR3 DNA reads TGTGCCAGCAGCTTGGGCGGGGGCGGAGGTGAGCAGTCCTTC. This codes for CASSLGGGGGEQSF. V and J are TRBV5-6 and TRBJ2-1, with a tentative D call TRBD2 (7 bases). Germline V gene lookup returns CDR1 SGHDT and CDR2 YYEEEE. The CDR3 has 14 amino acids. Combining the CDR3 with reference TRBV5-6 and TRBJ2-1 gives the whole variable domain DAGVTQSPTHLIKTRGQQVTLRCSPKSGHDTVSWYQQALGQGPQFIFQYYEEEERQRGNFPDRFSGHQFPNYSSELNVNALLLGDSALYLCASSLGGGGGEQSFGPGTRLTVL.

This clonotype was counted between two and nine times. The chain is built from TRBV5-1 and TRBJ1-4; 7 positions match TRBD1. The CDR3 has 11 residues. CDR1 is SGHRS, CDR2 YFSETQ, per germline. V trimming: 9 bases; J trimming: 8 bases; junction bases outside the gene matches: 4. The CDR3 loop is CANRQGEKLFF. The CDR3 nucleotides read TGCGCCAACAGACAGGGCGAAAAACTGTTTTTT.

This clonotype has more than one count but fewer than ten. V is TRBV6-6 and J is TRBJ2-7, with D possibly matching TRBD1 (7 bases). The germline V and J ends were trimmed by 2 bases and 3 bases, with 29 bases remaining between them. The germline gives CDR1 MNHNY, CDR2 SVGAGI (reference sequence). The CDR3 is 20 residues long. The CDR3 is CASSYPRGDRPGTPGYEQYF. CDR3 nucleotides: TGTGCCAGCAGTTACCCCAGGGGGGACAGACCCGGGACTCCAGGCTACGAGCAGTACTTC.

This clonotype was detected only a few times. The V gene is TRBV15, the J gene TRBJ1-1; D unclear. Germline loops: CDR1 LNHNV, CDR2 YYDKDF (reference sequence). CDR3 length: 14 residues. Trimming shortened V by 4 bases and J by 3 bases, and 12 bases separated the two germline ends. The DNA for the CDR3 is TGTGCCACCAGCAAGCGGGGAGGGTACACTGAAGCTTTCTTT. Protein sequence: CATSKRGGYTEAFF.

This clonotype has a handful of counts. The chain couples TRBV6-8 to TRBJ2-2; TRBD1 matches at 7 bases. The ends lost 4 bases at V and 6 bases at J; junction bases unmatched: 5. From germline, CDR1 is MNHGY and CDR2 SAAAGT. This CDR3 is built from 14 residues. This CDR3 reads CASSFDDRAGELFF. In nucleotides, the CDR3 is TGTGCCAGCAGTTTCGACGACAGGGCCGGGGAGCTGTTTTTT.

This chain connects TRBV7-9 to TRBJ2-2; D remains unclear. Germline V gene data show CDR1 as SEHNR and CDR2 as FQNEAQ (reference sequence). The CDR3 is made up of 14 amino acids. The V gene lost 7 bases and the J gene lost 0 bases, with 9 bases spanning the gap. In DNA form, the CDR3 reads TGTGCCAGCACCTCAGGCGCGAACACCGGGGAGCTGTTTTTT. Its translation is CASTSGANTGELFF.

This clonotype was seen at least ten times. The chain is built from TRBV7-2 and TRBJ1-3; D remains unclear. Trimming removed 4 bases at V and 0 bases at J, with 10 bases between. The CDR3 sequence is 15 residues long. The V gene's germline CDR1 is SGHTA and CDR2 FQGNSA. The DNA for the CDR3 is TGTGCCAGCAGCTCCTTTGGCAGCTCTGGAAACACCATATATTTT. Translating gives CASSSFGSSGNTIYF.

This clonotype is a singleton in its sample. The genes are TRBV11-2 and TRBJ2-2; D remains unclear. Per the germline V gene, CDR1 is SGHAT and CDR2 is FQNNGV. Trimming removed 5 bases from V and 6 bases from J, with 10 bases in between. CDR3 length equals 13 residues. Written as DNA, the CDR3 is TGTGCCAGCAGCGGAAAGGTGCCCGGGGAGCTGTTTTTT. This gives the protein CASSGKVPGELFF.

There are many counts of this clonotype. The genes are TRBV7-6 and TRBJ2-7; D remains unclear. The V gene's germline CDR1 is SGHVS and CDR2 FNYEAQ. The CDR3 is made up of 14 amino acids. Between the trimmed V and J ends, which lost 3 bases and 6 bases, there was a span of 15 bases. The CDR3: CASSLRSFESEQYF. The CDR3 DNA reads TGTGCCAGCAGCTTGAGAAGTTTCGAGTCCGAGCAGTACTTC.

This clonotype was observed a handful of times. The chain employs TRBV7-3 and TRBJ2-3; TRBD2 aligns across 10 bases. The germline V gene encodes CDR1 SGHTA and CDR2 FQGTGA. The V and J ends lost 3 bases and 3 bases, in that order; junction bases with no gene match: 3. The CDR3 has 15 residues. The CDR3 nucleotides read TGTGCCAGCAGCTTGAGCGGGGGGGCTACAGATACGCAGTATTTT. Its translation is CASSLSGGATDTQYF. Filled out from reference TRBV7-3 and TRBJ2-3, the complete variable domain reads GAGVSQTPSNKVTEKGKYVELRCDPISGHTALYWYRQSLGQGPEFLIYFQGTGAADDSGLPNDRFFAVRPEGSVSTLKIQRTERGDSAVYLCASSLSGGATDTQYFGPGTRLTVL.

This clonotype came up a few times. The gene calls are TRBV6-5 and TRBJ2-5, with TRBD1 matching 7 bases. CDR3 length: 15 amino acids. The trim removed 1 base at V and 5 bases at J, leaving 7 bases unmatched. CDR1 and CDR2 (germline): MNHEY, SVGAGI. The DNA for the CDR3 is TGTGCCAGCAGTTACTACGGTGACAGGGCCGAGACCCAGTACTTC. This translates into CASSYYGDRAETQYF.

A few counts support this clonotype. A read error may explain this, as a much larger clone is one base away. The chain has TRBV7-2 and TRBJ2-2; D call uncertain. CDR3 length: 13 residues. V lost 3 bases and J lost 1, with 3 bases in between. Germline CDR1 SGHTA, CDR2 FQGNSA. This CDR3 is CASSFWNTGELFF. CDR3 DNA sequence: TGTGCCAGCAGCTTCTGGAACACCGGGGAGCTGTTTTTT.

This clonotype turned up a few times. The chain carries TRBV5-1 and TRBJ2-3; weak D call: TRBD2 (6 bases). The CDR3 is 14 residues long. Looked up from germline, CDR1 is SGHRS and CDR2 is YFSETQ. V lost 7 bases and J 5 bases, leaving 17 bases between the germline ends. CDR3 in DNA: TGCGCCAGCTCCCGGGCGGGGTCCGGAGATACGCAGTATTTT. Protein product: CASSRAGSGDTQYF.

This clonotype was seen more than once but under ten times. The gene calls are TRBV4-3 and TRBJ2-7; 9 bases map to TRBD1. J gave up 4 bases and V 0 bases, and 4 bases lay outside the gene matches. Looked up from germline, CDR1 is LGHNA and CDR2 is YSLEER. The CDR3 sequence is 15 residues long. CDR3 protein: CASSQDLGTGYEQYF. The CDR3 region has the DNA TGCGCCAGCAGCCAAGATCTTGGGACAGGGTACGAGCAGTACTTC.

J is TRBJ2-4 and V is TRBV7-6; 11 bases map to TRBD1. The CDR3 contains 14 residues. Germline assignment: CDR1 SGHVS and CDR2 FNYEAQ. J was trimmed by 8 bases and V by 2 bases; bases with no gene match: 2. CDR3 coding DNA: TGTGCCAGCAGCTTACGGGACAGGGGGGACATTCAGTACTTC. This codes for CASSLRDRGDIQYF.

The rearrangement uses TRBV19 and TRBJ1-1; D remains ambiguous. The CDR3 is 15 residues long. Germline loops: CDR1 LNHDA, CDR2 SQIVND (reference sequence). V gave up 5 bases and J gave up 1 base, with 14 bases separating them. The CDR3 spells CASSQTGYPNTEAFF. CDR3 in DNA: TGTGCCAGTAGTCAAACGGGGTATCCGAACACTGAAGCTTTCTTT.

This clonotype was detected only once. The chain recombines TRBV19 with TRBJ2-3; possibly TRBD1 for D (5 bases). The CDR3 runs to 18 residues. Germline V gene sequence: CDR1 LNHDA, CDR2 SQIVND (reference sequence). Trimming took off 3 bases at V and 2 bases at J, with 21 bases between the two ends. CDR3 protein: CASSMGNDLWGPTDTQYF. The DNA for the CDR3 is TGTGCCAGTAGTATGGGTAACGACCTCTGGGGCCCCACAGATACGCAGTATTTT.

The chain joins TRBV28 to TRBJ2-3, with a possible D match to TRBD1 (5 bases). The length of the CDR3 is 12 residues. V lost 4 bases, J lost 13 bases, and 15 bases lay in between. CDR1 and CDR2 from the germline V gene are MDHEN and SYDVKM. The CDR3 bases are TGTGCCAGCAGTTCCCCCAGGGCGTGGAAGTATTTT. Protein sequence: CASSSPRAWKYF.

This sequence joins TRBV6-5 and TRBJ1-1; no clear D. Trimming shortened V by 2 bases and J by 4 bases, and 11 bases separated the two germline ends. Germline V CDR1 and CDR2: MNHEY, SVGAGI. This CDR3 is 14 amino acids long. The CDR3 region has the DNA TGTGCCAGCAGTTACCAACAGAGAGGCACTGAAGCTTTCTTT. Its translation: CASSYQQRGTEAFF.

This clonotype has ten or more counts. V and J are TRBV6-1 and TRBJ2-3; D unclear. Germline CDR1 reads MNHNS; CDR2 reads SASEGT. This CDR3 has 12 amino acids. V lost 7 bases, J lost 3 bases, and 8 bases lay in between. The CDR3 nucleotides are TGTGCCAGCAACTTACATACAGATACGCAGTATTTT. Amino acid sequence: CASNLHTDTQYF.

This clonotype has a handful of counts. For the CDR3, the DNA is TGCAGTGCTGGACTGGGGAAGGGAGTTGGAGGCTACACCTTC. Encoded protein: CSAGLGKGVGGYTF. The rearrangement uses TRBV20-1 and TRBJ1-2; D is unresolved. Trimming removed 5 bases at V and 8 bases at J, with 21 bases between. This CDR3 is 14 amino acids long. Germline values: CDR1 DFQATT, CDR2 SNEGSKA (reference sequence).

This clonotype showed up many times. V and J are TRBV6-1 and TRBJ2-3, with 8 bases fitting TRBD1. CDR3 length: 15 amino acids. Trimming removed 4 bases from V and 2 bases from J; junction bases left unmatched: 5. The V gene's germline CDR1 is MNHNS and CDR2 SASEGT. The CDR3 region is CASSVLTGVTDTQYF. CDR3 nucleotides: TGTGCCAGCAGTGTATTGACAGGGGTCACAGATACGCAGTATTTT.

This chain links TRBV29-1 with TRBJ1-2, with a tentative D call TRBD1 (5 bases). The V gene's germline CDR1 is SQVTM and CDR2 ANQGSEA. The V and J ends lost 6 bases and 0 bases respectively, with 14 bases between them. There are 14 residues in the CDR3. CDR3 region: CSVARAATNYGYTF. For the CDR3, the DNA is TGCAGCGTGGCCAGGGCAGCGACTAACTATGGCTACACCTTC.

Of note for this clonotype: The junction departs from germline at one end; a sequencing error may be responsible. V and J are TRBV7-8 and TRBJ2-2; a weak D match, TRBD1 (6 bases). Germline V gene sequence: CDR1 SGHVS, CDR2 FQNEAQ. The CDR3 totals 16 residues. The CDR3 sequence is CVSILVGQSNTGELFF. Written as DNA, the CDR3 is TGTGTCAGCATCTTAGTTGGACAGTCTAACACCGGTGAGCTGTTTTTT. Supplemented by reference TRBV7-8 and TRBJ2-2, the full variable domain reads GAGVSQSPRYKVAKRGQDVALRCDPISGHVSLFWYQQALGQGPEFLTYFQNEAQLDKSGLPSDRFFAERPEGSVSTLKIQRTQQEDSAVYLCVSILVGQSNTGELFFGEGSRLTVL.